These 30 T cell receptor beta chains share one sample of origin, sequenced in a study of OX40 agonist ivuxolimab in advanced cancers. The library was generated by the immunoSEQ multiplex PCR assay. The table was pulled from immuneACCESS by TCRdb, which kept in-frame rearrangements only. Such tables lose some clones; where checked, under half of the loss comes from unresolved V genes, and the rest has no known cause. This sample holds 80,000 to 100,000 clones; 70% to 90% were observed only once. Roughly 0.84% of the sample comes from the top ten. Specimen: CD4+ or CD8+ T cells sorted from blood, collected in a trial of the OX40 agonist ivuxolimab. These receptors came from an adult with an advanced solid tumor such as melanoma, head and neck, liver or kidney cancer.

The chain couples TRBV27 to TRBJ1-5, with 11 bases lining up with TRBD1. Trimming at V came to 6 bases and at J to 6 bases, leaving 10 bases not matched to a gene. The CDR3 has 16 residues. Per germline, CDR1 MNHEY and CDR2 SMNVEV (reference sequence). DNA of the CDR3: TGTGCCAGCAGGCCCGAGGACAGGGGGCGCTTTCAGCCCCAGCATTTT. This translates into CASRPEDRGRFQPQHF.

The V call is TRBV9, the J call TRBJ2-3; D might be TRBD2 (6 bases). The CDR3 sequence is 16 residues long. The germline CDR1 and CDR2 sequences are SGDLS and YYNGEE. Between the trimmed V and J ends, which lost 0 bases and 2 bases, there was a span of 13 bases. As DNA, the CDR3 is TGTGCCAGCAGCGTAGGTCAGGCGGGGTTCACAGATACGCAGTATTTT. Its translation: CASSVGQAGFTDTQYF.

The gene calls are TRBV7-6 and TRBJ1-1; 8 nucleotides agree with TRBD1. CDR1 is SGHVS, CDR2 FNYEAQ, per germline. V trimming: 7 bases; J trimming: 2 bases; junction bases outside the gene matches: 12. This CDR3 spans 16 amino acids. The CDR3 spells CASTQRQGAPNTEAFF. Here the CDR3 DNA reads TGTGCCAGCACTCAAAGGCAGGGGGCCCCTAACACTGAAGCTTTCTTT.

The chain employs TRBV19 and TRBJ2-3; 10 bases match TRBD2. CDR3 size: 16 residues. V was pared by 1 base and J by 4 bases, with 5 bases of the junction left unmatched. CDR1 and CDR2 from the germline V gene are LNHDA and SQIVND (reference sequence). CDR3 region: CASSIGSSGGADTQYF. The CDR3 nucleotides read TGTGCCAGTAGTATAGGTTCTAGCGGGGGTGCAGATACGCAGTATTTT.

The rearrangement links TRBV18 to TRBJ2-7, with no clear D. The germline gives CDR1 KGHSH, CDR2 LQKENI. CDR3 length: 14 amino acids. Trimming cost V 3 bases and J 0 bases, with 9 bases left between them. CDR3 protein: CASSPTTTSYEQYF. CDR3 in DNA: TGTGCCAGCTCACCGACGACAACCTCCTACGAGCAGTACTTC.

CDR3 loop: CASSLPAGEATPYTF. The CDR3 nucleotides are TGTGCCAGCAGCCTCCCTGCAGGGGAAGCTACCCCCTACACCTTC. V and J are TRBV4-2 and TRBJ1-2; perhaps TRBD1 as D (6 bases). Deletions cut 4 bases from V and 10 bases from J, with 22 bases between. Per germline, CDR1 LGHNA and CDR2 YNFKEQ. CDR3 length: 15 amino acids.

The chain couples TRBV30 to TRBJ1-1; D perhaps matches TRBD1 (5 bases). This CDR3 spans 14 amino acids. V was clipped by 2 bases and J by 5 bases, with 15 bases between them. Germline CDR1 reads GTSNPN; CDR2 reads SVGIG (reference sequence). The CDR3 DNA reads as TGTGCCTGGAGTTCGGGGACGGGTAAGACTGAAGCTTTCTTT. Its translation: CAWSSGTGKTEAFF.

The J gene is TRBJ2-1, the V gene TRBV11-2, with TRBD2 identical over 14 bases. The J segment lost 4 bases and the V segment lost 4 bases, leaving 3 bases of the junction unmatched. This CDR3 is 16 amino acids long. Germline assignment: CDR1 SGHAT and CDR2 FQNNGV. DNA of the CDR3: TGTGCCAGCAGCTCCGGACTAGCGGGGGGTTACAATGAGCAGTTCTTC. Translated, it gives CASSSGLAGGYNEQFF.

The chain joins TRBV27 to TRBJ2-7; TRBD1 matches 7 bases. CDR3 length: 15 residues. J lost 6 bases, V lost 4 bases, and 12 bases had no gene match. In germline, CDR1 is MNHEY, CDR2 SMNVEV (reference sequence). The CDR3 DNA is TGTGCCAGCAGTTCCCGGGACAGCCTAAAATTCGAGCAGTACTTC. It encodes CASSSRDSLKFEQYF.

The rearrangement joins TRBV19 to TRBJ1-3; D not certain. This CDR3 comprises 13 residues. The V gene's germline CDR1 is LNHDA and CDR2 SQIVND (reference sequence). Trimming pared 9 bases from V and 3 bases from J, leaving 12 bases between. CDR3 region: CASPGIGGNTIYF. The CDR3 DNA is TGTGCCAGCCCGGGGATCGGTGGAAACACCATATATTTT.

The chain links TRBV5-1 to TRBJ2-5; 11 bases are a match to TRBD2. Germline CDR1 SGHRS, CDR2 YFSETQ. The CDR3 has 16 residues. V shed 1 base and J 0 bases; nucleotides not matched to a gene: 2. The CDR3 sequence is CASSLTSGGNQETQYF. The CDR3, as DNA: TGCGCCAGCAGCTTGACTAGCGGGGGTAACCAAGAGACCCAGTACTTC.

The rearrangement uses TRBV6-6 and TRBJ2-7, with D perhaps TRBD1 (6 bases). V lost 2 bases and J lost 1, with 15 bases in between. The CDR3 runs to 16 residues. CDR1 and CDR2 (germline): MNHNY, SVGAGI (reference sequence). The CDR3 bases are TGTGCCAGCAGTTACCTCCCAGGGACAATTTCCTACGAGCAGTACTTC. Amino acids: CASSYLPGTISYEQYF.

CDR3 sequence: CAIRTGGGTEAFF. In DNA form, the CDR3 reads TGTGCCATTAGGACAGGAGGGGGCACTGAAGCTTTCTTT. The chain joins TRBV10-3 to TRBJ1-1; 7 nucleotides match TRBD1. This CDR3 region has 13 residues. Germline V lookup: CDR1 ENHRY, CDR2 SYGVKD. V was clipped by 9 bases and J by 4 bases; unmatched bases: 8.

This clone was counted once. The chain couples TRBV6-5 to TRBJ1-1; TRBD1 agrees at 7 bases. Trimming cost V 4 bases and J 0 bases; bases outside gene matches: 8. The CDR3 is 16 residues long. Germline V gives CDR1 MNHEY, CDR2 SVGAGI. Here the CDR3 DNA reads TGTGCCAGCAGTTCCGAGACAGGGAAATTGAACACTGAAGCTTTCTTT. This encodes CASSSETGKLNTEAFF.

The J gene is TRBJ2-3, the V gene TRBV2; the match to TRBD2 covers 12 bases. The germline V gene encodes CDR1 SNHLY and CDR2 FYNNEI. The CDR3 covers 15 residues. The trim removed 5 bases at V and 4 bases at J, leaving 4 bases unmatched. CDR3 in DNA: TGTGCCAGCAGTCAACTAGCGGGGGGTCCAGATACGCAGTATTTT. Its protein product is CASSQLAGGPDTQYF.

This clone was picked up one time. J is TRBJ2-1 and V is TRBV11-2; 8 bases align to TRBD2. This CDR3 is 13 amino acids long. The V gene end was trimmed by 2 bases and the J gene end by 15 bases; junction bases not matched to a gene: 9. CDR1 and CDR2 (germline): SGHAT, FQNNGV. The CDR3 reads CASSLSSGEAPFF. CDR3 nucleotide sequence: TGTGCCAGCAGCTTAAGTAGCGGGGAGGCCCCGTTCTTC. Using reference TRBV11-2 and TRBJ2-1 for the parts outside the CDR3, the full variable domain is EAGVAQSPRYKIIEKRQSVAFWCNPISGHATLYWYQQILGQGPKLLIQFQNNGVVDDSQLPKDRFSAERLKGVDSTLKIQPAKLEDSAVYLCASSLSSGEAPFFGPGTRLTVL.

The V call is TRBV5-1, the J call TRBJ2-2; TRBD2 is a possible D gene (5 bases). From germline, CDR1 is SGHRS and CDR2 YFSETQ. This CDR3 region has 16 residues. V was pared by 0 bases and J by 5 bases, with 14 bases between. The DNA of the CDR3 is TGCGCCAGCAGCTTGGGTGGAGCGGTCTCGACCGGGGAGCTGTTTTTT. Residues: CASSLGGAVSTGELFF. Full variable domain (outside the CDR3, taken from reference TRBV5-1 and TRBJ2-2): KAGVTQTPRYLIKTRGQQVTLSCSPISGHRSVSWYQQTPGQGLQFLFEYFSETQRNKGNFPGRFSGRQFSNSRSEMNVSTLELGDSALYLCASSLGGAVSTGELFFGEGSRLTVL.

This chain joins TRBV29-1 and TRBJ1-5; 10 positions match TRBD1. Germline CDR1 reads SQVTM; CDR2 reads ANQGSEA. The CDR3 loop spans 14 amino acids. V lost 6 bases to trimming and J lost 9 bases; unmatched junction nucleotides: 11. CDR3 sequence: CSVVIGTGDPPQHF. As DNA, the CDR3 is TGCAGCGTCGTCATCGGGACAGGGGATCCGCCCCAGCATTTT.

The chain uses TRBV27 and TRBJ2-2; no firm D call. V lost 1 base and J lost 6, with 12 bases in between. The CDR3 extends over 15 amino acids. From germline, CDR1 is MNHEY and CDR2 SMNVEV (reference sequence). This CDR3 reads CASSLLGSIAGELFF. The CDR3 DNA follows: TGTGCCAGCAGTTTATTAGGAAGTATAGCCGGGGAGCTGTTTTTT.

The rearrangement joins TRBV30 to TRBJ1-1; D not certain. The CDR3 is 11 amino acids. CDR1 is GTSNPN and CDR2 is SVGIG in the germline V gene (reference sequence). CDR3 amino acids: CASRDYTEAFF. The DNA for the CDR3 is TGTGCGAGTAGGGATTACACTGAAGCTTTCTTT.

The count of this clone is one. The chain uses TRBV6-6 and TRBJ1-3; unclear D gene. Germline lookup yields CDR1 MNHNY and CDR2 SVGAGI (reference sequence). V dropped 6 bases and J dropped 1 base, with 10 bases sitting between them. This CDR3 is 14 amino acids long. The CDR3 spells CASRDVSSGNTIYF. The CDR3 DNA sequence: TGTGCCAGCAGGGACGTATCTTCTGGAAACACCATATATTTT.

This clone occurred once. The chain recombines TRBV5-6 with TRBJ2-7, with a possible D match to TRBD1 (5 bases). Germline V CDR1 and CDR2: SGHDT, YYEEEE. V shed 4 bases and J shed 2 bases, with 13 bases lying between them. This CDR3 spans 14 amino acids. The CDR3 region is CASSPGQGPYEQYF. The DNA of the CDR3 is TGTGCCAGCAGCCCCGGGCAGGGCCCCTACGAGCAGTACTTC.

The rearrangement links TRBV6-5 to TRBJ2-1, with 15 bases fitting TRBD2. The CDR3 runs 14 residues. Losses at the gene ends were 9 bases for V and 12 bases for J; bases not matched to a gene: 9. Germline CDR1 MNHEY, CDR2 SVGAGI. For the CDR3, the DNA is TGTGCCAGTTCGCGGACTAGCGGGGGGGCCGGGCAGTTCTTC. It is translated as CASSRTSGGAGQFF.

The V call is TRBV19, the J call TRBJ2-5, with D possibly matching TRBD2 (5 bases). V shed 3 bases and J shed 7 bases, with 18 bases lying between them. The CDR3 is 15 residues long. Germline V lookup: CDR1 LNHDA, CDR2 SQIVND (reference sequence). The CDR3 reads CASSIEMDAAGTQYF. The CDR3 nucleotides are TGTGCCAGTAGTATCGAGATGGACGCTGCGGGGACCCAGTACTTC.

The chain carries TRBV4-1 and TRBJ2-7, with D uncertain. The V end lost 3 bases, the J end lost 2 bases, and 14 bases lay between the germline ends. The CDR3 contains 15 residues. Germline CDR1 is MGHRA and CDR2 is YSYEKL. The CDR3 protein is CASSHPVTGAYEQYF. The DNA for the CDR3 is TGCGCCAGCAGCCACCCCGTTACGGGTGCCTACGAGCAGTACTTC.

The chain is built from TRBV5-1 and TRBJ2-3; D gene uncertain. Trimming removed 0 bases at V and 2 bases at J, with 7 bases between. The CDR3 has 14 amino acids. CDR1 is SGHRS and CDR2 is YFSETQ in the germline V gene. The CDR3, as DNA: TGCGCCAGCAGCTTGGCTCGATCCACAGATACGCAGTATTTT. Amino acid sequence: CASSLARSTDTQYF. The whole variable domain, remainder taken from reference TRBV5-1 and TRBJ2-3, is KAGVTQTPRYLIKTRGQQVTLSCSPISGHRSVSWYQQTPGQGLQFLFEYFSETQRNKGNFPGRFSGRQFSNSRSEMNVSTLELGDSALYLCASSLARSTDTQYFGPGTRLTVL.

The chain combines TRBV18 with TRBJ2-7; D unresolved. The germline gives CDR1 KGHSH, CDR2 LQKENI. There are 13 residues in the CDR3. V shed 0 bases and J shed 4 bases, with 7 bases lying between them. The CDR3 here is CASSPPAAYEQYF. The CDR3 DNA reads as TGTGCCAGCTCACCACCGGCAGCTTACGAGCAGTACTTC.

The V call is TRBV7-9, the J call TRBJ1-5; D is uncertain. CDR1 SEHNR and CDR2 FQNEAQ come from the germline V gene (reference sequence). V lost 1 base and J lost 7, with 5 bases in between. This CDR3 region has 12 residues. In DNA form, the CDR3 reads TGTGCCAGCAGCTTAGGGGAACAGCCCCAGCATTTT. Translated: CASSLGEQPQHF. Full variable domain (outside the CDR3, taken from reference TRBV7-9 and TRBJ1-5): DTGVSQNPRHKITKRGQNVTFRCDPISEHNRLYWYRQTLGQGPEFLTYFQNEAQLEKSRLLSDRFSAERPKGSFSTLEIQRTEQGDSAMYLCASSLGEQPQHFGDGTRLSIL.

This clone came up once. This rearrangement joins TRBV2 to TRBJ2-6; D not resolved. Germline lookup yields CDR1 SNHLY and CDR2 FYNNEI. Deletions cut 7 bases from V and 0 bases from J, with 7 bases between. This CDR3 contains 14 residues. The CDR3 DNA is TGTGCCAGCACCCGGGCCTCTGGGGCCAACGTCCTGACTTTC. As protein: CASTRASGANVLTF.

The chain carries TRBV28 and TRBJ2-4, with D tentatively TRBD2 (5 bases). Looked up from germline, CDR1 is MDHEN and CDR2 is SYDVKM. The ends were cut back, 8 bases at V and 7 bases at J, with 15 bases in the middle. This CDR3 comprises 13 residues. In DNA form, the CDR3 reads TGTGCCAGCTCCTCCCGCGGGTCGAACATTCAGTACTTC. It codes for CASSSRGSNIQYF.